What follows describes a single T cell receptor (beta chain). The entry originates in a study of blood T cell repertoires in COVID-19. Study-wide context: Researchers got acute and convalescent COVID-19 samples from the United States, Italy and Spain. Nucleic acid was either cDNA or gDNA, and it came from T cells, B-cell-depleted T cells, or PBMCs.

The CDR3 length is 15 residues. Trimming removed 0 bases at V and 9 bases at J, with 16 bases between. Germline lookup yields CDR1 MNHEY and CDR2 SVGAGI. Original data processing: Estimated nucleated cell counts came from reference gene primer amplification. TCRdb's table, derived via immunoSEQ multiplex PCR, lists solely in-frame clones and lacks some. For V, J and clone size, that table is used; D and trimming come from the DNA. This sample has about 130,000 clones, with roughly nine tenths found just once. This receptor was obtained from a man aged 50 to 60 with active COVID-19. Sequenced input: peripheral blood. The chain has TRBV6-5 and TRBJ2-3; the D is unclear. In DNA form, the CDR3 reads TGTGCCAGCAGTTACTCGAGAGACCCAAGAGGCACGCAGTATTTT. Translation gives CASSYSRDPRGTQYF.